The next 10 T cell receptor beta chains were all read from a single sample in a study of cytomegalovirus exposure and HLA in healthy donors. PCR was performed using 60 Vbeta and 13 Jbeta primers. The assay was immunoSEQ multiplex PCR, and TCRdb's table has in-frame clones only and misses some. The table has some 130,000 clones, 79% seen once. The sample comprised PBMCs. The receptor set was obtained from a man aged 40-49 years in good health and CMV-seropositive.

V gene TRBV5-6 combines with J gene TRBJ2-5, with 8 bases that match TRBD2. The CDR3 consists of 15 residues. The V gene end was trimmed by 3 bases and the J gene end by 4 bases; junction bases not matched to a gene: 8. Per germline, CDR1 SGHDT and CDR2 YYEEEE. The CDR3 coding sequence is TGTGCCAGCAGCTCAAGGGAACGGGAGGGAGAGACCCAGTACTTC. This encodes CASSSREREGETQYF.

The chain employs TRBV7-3 and TRBJ2-3; D not resolved. With 5 bases removed from V and 5 bases from J, the gap between germline ends came to 8 bases. This CDR3 has 12 amino acids. The germline V gene encodes CDR1 SGHTA and CDR2 FQGTGA. The CDR3 reads CASSRREDTQYF. The CDR3 DNA reads as TGTGCCAGCAGCCGCCGAGAAGATACGCAGTATTTT.

This clone was recorded only once. The chain couples TRBV4-1 to TRBJ1-1; D is perhaps TRBD1 (5 bases). The ends were cut back, 1 base at V and 3 bases at J, with 15 bases in the middle. The CDR3 contains 16 residues. CDR1 is MGHRA and CDR2 is YSYEKL in the germline V gene. The CDR3 reads CASSQAIIWGDTEAFF. CDR3 DNA sequence: TGCGCCAGCAGCCAAGCTATCATCTGGGGGGACACTGAAGCTTTCTTT.

The chain employs TRBV19 and TRBJ1-1, with 7 bases fitting TRBD1. V was clipped by 5 bases and J by 4 bases; unmatched bases: 10. CDR1 is LNHDA and CDR2 is SQIVND in the germline V gene (reference sequence). The CDR3 sequence is 15 residues long. As DNA, the CDR3 is TGTGCCAGTAGTCCCAACAGGGGATTGAGCACTGAAGCTTTCTTT. Encoded protein: CASSPNRGLSTEAFF. The entire variable domain, with the rest obtained from reference TRBV19 and TRBJ1-1, is as follows: DGGITQSPKYLFRKEGQNVTLSCEQNLNHDAMYWYRQDPGQGLRLIYYSQIVNDFQKGDIAEGYSVSREKKESFPLTVTSAQKNPTAFYLCASSPNRGLSTEAFFGQGTRLTVV.

The chain carries TRBV10-3 and TRBJ2-2, with TRBD2 matching 8 bases. V gave up 2 bases and J gave up 5 bases; unmatched junction bases: 4. CDR3 length: 15 amino acids. Germline loops: CDR1 ENHRY, CDR2 SYGVKD. CDR3 region: CAISEREGRTGELFF. CDR3 coding DNA: TGTGCCATCAGTGAGCGGGAGGGTCGAACCGGGGAGCTGTTTTTT.

The rearrangement joins TRBV30 to TRBJ1-5, with 10 bases aligning to TRBD1. V lost 3 bases, J lost 6 bases, and 8 bases stayed unmatched. CDR3 size: 15 residues. Per germline, CDR1 GTSNPN and CDR2 SVGIG (reference sequence). In DNA, the CDR3 is TGTGCCTGGAGCGCGGGACAGGGGAGTATTCAGCCCCAGCATTTT. Its translation is CAWSAGQGSIQPQHF.

Comments on this clone: The junction does not match germline at one end; this may be a read error. The V gene is TRBV7-9, the J gene TRBJ2-3, with 7 nucleotides matching TRBD2. The germline V gene has CDR1 SEHNR and CDR2 FQNEAQ (reference sequence). This CDR3 contains 15 residues. The CDR3: CSSSSTSRGTDTQYF. The DNA of the CDR3 is TGTTCCAGCAGCTCGACTAGCCGTGGAACAGATACGCAGTATTTT.

This sequence joins TRBV19 and TRBJ2-7, with a possible D match to TRBD1 (6 bases). Germline V gene sequence: CDR1 LNHDA, CDR2 SQIVND (reference sequence). The CDR3 spans 14 residues. V gave up 5 bases and J gave up 7 bases, with 18 bases separating them. The CDR3 DNA follows: TGTGCCAGTAGTCCCAGGCGGACAGCTGGGGAGCAGTACTTC. Amino acid sequence: CASSPRRTAGEQYF.

J is TRBJ2-5 and V is TRBV21-1; the table names TRBD2, a call not compared with the DNA. The J call is uncertain, as TRBJ2-7 better fits the DNA end. TRBV21-1 is a pseudogene. The CDR3 extends over 17 amino acids. The CDR3 here is CASSKRGGLAETYEQYF. The CDR3 DNA sequence: TGTGCCAGCAGCAAACGGGGGGGACTAGCGGAGACCTACGAGCAGTACTTC.

The chain combines TRBV7-3 with TRBJ2-2; no reliable D call. Germline CDR1 is SGHTA and CDR2 is FQGTGA. The CDR3 sequence is 15 residues long. The V end was cut by 5 bases, the J end by 1 base, with 11 bases between. The CDR3 reads CASSVVSVNTGELFF. CDR3 coding DNA: TGTGCCAGCAGCGTAGTTAGTGTGAACACCGGGGAGCTGTTTTTT.